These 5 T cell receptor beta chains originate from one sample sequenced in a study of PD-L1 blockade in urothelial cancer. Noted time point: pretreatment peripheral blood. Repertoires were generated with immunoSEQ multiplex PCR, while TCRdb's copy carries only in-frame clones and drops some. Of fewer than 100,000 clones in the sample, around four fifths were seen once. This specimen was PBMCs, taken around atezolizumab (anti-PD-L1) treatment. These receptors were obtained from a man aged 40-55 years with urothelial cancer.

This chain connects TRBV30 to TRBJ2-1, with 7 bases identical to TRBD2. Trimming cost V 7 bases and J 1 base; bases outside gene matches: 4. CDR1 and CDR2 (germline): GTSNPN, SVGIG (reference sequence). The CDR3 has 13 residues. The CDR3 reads CAFSGASYNEQFF. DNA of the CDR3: TGTGCCTTCAGCGGGGCTTCCTACAATGAGCAGTTCTTC.

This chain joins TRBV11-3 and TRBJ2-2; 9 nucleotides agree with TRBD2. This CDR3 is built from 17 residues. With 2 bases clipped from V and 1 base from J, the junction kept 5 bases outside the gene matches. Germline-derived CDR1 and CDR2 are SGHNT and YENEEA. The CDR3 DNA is TGTGCCAGCAGCTTAAAAGCGGGAGGACTGAACACCGGGGAGCTGTTTTTT. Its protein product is CASSLKAGGLNTGELFF.

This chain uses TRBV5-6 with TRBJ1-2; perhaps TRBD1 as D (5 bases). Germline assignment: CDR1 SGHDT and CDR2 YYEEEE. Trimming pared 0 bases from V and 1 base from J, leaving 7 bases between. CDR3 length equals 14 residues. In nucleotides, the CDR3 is TGTGCCAGCAGCTTGGGACAGTTTAACTATGGCTACACCTTC. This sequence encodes CASSLGQFNYGYTF.

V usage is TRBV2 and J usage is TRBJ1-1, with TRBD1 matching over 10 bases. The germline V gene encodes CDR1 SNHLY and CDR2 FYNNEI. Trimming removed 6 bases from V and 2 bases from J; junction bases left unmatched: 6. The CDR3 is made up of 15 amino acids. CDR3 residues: CASRPGQGRNTEAFF. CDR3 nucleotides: TGTGCCAGCAGACCGGGACAGGGGAGAAACACTGAAGCTTTCTTT. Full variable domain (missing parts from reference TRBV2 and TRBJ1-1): EPEVTQTPSHQVTQMGQEVILRCVPISNHLYFYWYRQILGQKVEFLVSFYNNEISEKSEIFDDQFSVERPDGSNFTLKIRSTKLEDSAMYFCASRPGQGRNTEAFFGQGTRLTVV.

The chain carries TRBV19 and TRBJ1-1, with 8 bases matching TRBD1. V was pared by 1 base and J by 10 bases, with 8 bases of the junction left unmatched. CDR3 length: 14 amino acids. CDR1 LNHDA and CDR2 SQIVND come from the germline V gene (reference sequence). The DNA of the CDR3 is TGTGCCAGTAGTATAGTTGGACAGGGCGGTAGAGCTTTCTTT. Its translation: CASSIVGQGGRAFF.